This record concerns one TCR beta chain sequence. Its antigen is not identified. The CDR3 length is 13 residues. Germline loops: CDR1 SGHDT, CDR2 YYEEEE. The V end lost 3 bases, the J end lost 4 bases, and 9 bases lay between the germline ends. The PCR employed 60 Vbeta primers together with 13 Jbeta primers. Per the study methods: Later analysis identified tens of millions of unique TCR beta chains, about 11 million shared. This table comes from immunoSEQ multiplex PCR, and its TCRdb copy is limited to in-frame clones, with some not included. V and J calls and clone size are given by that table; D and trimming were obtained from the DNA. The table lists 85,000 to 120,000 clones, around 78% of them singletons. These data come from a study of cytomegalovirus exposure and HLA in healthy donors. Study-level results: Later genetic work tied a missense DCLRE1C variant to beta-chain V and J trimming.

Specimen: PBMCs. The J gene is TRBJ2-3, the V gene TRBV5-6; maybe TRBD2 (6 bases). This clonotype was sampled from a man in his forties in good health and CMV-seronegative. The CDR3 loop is CASSWIAADTQYF. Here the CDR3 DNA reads TGTGCCAGCAGCTGGATAGCGGCAGATACGCAGTATTTT.